Each of the 19 T cell receptor beta chains below was sequenced from the same sample in a study of blood T cells in healthy people across ages. A second about 7 to 11 cycle PCR used barcoded and J-beta primers. One entry per CDR3 protein, called by TCRdb with MiXCR from the 5' RACE reads. This sample carries about 1.1 million distinct CDR3 sequences, about two fifths of them seen once, and the ten largest clones take around 12%. The sequenced sample was blood. Every receptor here comes from a man between 18 and 35 years old in good health.

This clonotype turned up a few times. This chain uses TRBV6-6 with TRBJ1-1, with 9 bases that match TRBD1. Germline-derived CDR1 and CDR2 are MNHNY and SVGAGI (reference sequence). V was pared by 10 bases and J by 0 bases, with 3 bases of the junction left unmatched. The CDR3 runs to 13 residues. The CDR3 protein is CATWDRVNTEAFF. CDR3 DNA: TGTGCCACCTGGGACAGGGTGAACACTGAAGCTTTCTTT.

The chain has TRBV9 and TRBJ1-2, with TRBD1 matching over 7 bases. The junction had 13 bases not matched to a gene; V was cut back by 4 bases and J by 7 bases. The CDR3 is 15 amino acids. Per the germline V gene, CDR1 is SGDLS and CDR2 is YYNGEE. DNA of the CDR3: TGTGCCAGCAGCCTTCCCACACTTCACAGGGGTGGCTACACCTTC. It codes for CASSLPTLHRGGYTF.

The V call is TRBV5-6, the J call TRBJ1-3; no clear D gene. V was shortened by 3 bases and J by 4 bases, with 14 bases between the two germline ends. The germline V gene has CDR1 SGHDT and CDR2 YYEEEE. The CDR3 is made up of 15 amino acids. The CDR3 DNA reads TGTGCCAGCAGCTATTTTGCCACAACCGGAAACACCATATATTTT. Residues: CASSYFATTGNTIYF.

The chain combines TRBV9 with TRBJ2-1; TRBD2 is a possible D gene (6 bases). Germline CDR1 and CDR2: SGDLS and YYNGEE. This CDR3 spans 11 amino acids. Here the CDR3 DNA reads TGTGCGCCCGAGAAGGAGGGTGAGCAGTTCTTC. Translating gives CAPEKEGEQFF.

The chain has TRBV12-3 or TRBV12-4 and TRBJ1-2; 8 nucleotides line up with TRBD1. This CDR3 is built from 14 residues. V gave up 5 bases and J gave up 6 bases; unmatched junction bases: 8. In DNA form, the CDR3 reads TGTGCCAGCAGTCCCCAGGGGGCGCGGGATGGCTACACCTTC. This sequence encodes CASSPQGARDGYTF.

The chain carries TRBV12-3 or TRBV12-4 and TRBJ2-5; D unclear. Between the trimmed V and J ends, which lost 2 bases and 4 bases, there was a span of 8 bases. The CDR3 is made up of 13 amino acids. The CDR3 DNA reads as TGTGCCAGCAGTTTAATTGGGCCAGAGACCCAGTACTTC. Amino acids: CASSLIGPETQYF.

V is TRBV20-1 and J is TRBJ2-1, with 9 bases fitting TRBD2. CDR1 and CDR2 (germline): DFQATT, SNEGSKA (reference sequence). The CDR3 covers 14 residues. The J segment lost 5 bases and the V segment lost 4 bases, leaving 6 bases of the junction unmatched. CDR3 loop: CSAKSGGFDNEQFF. The DNA of the CDR3 is TGCAGTGCTAAAAGCGGGGGGTTCGACAATGAGCAGTTCTTC.

The J gene is TRBJ1-2, the V gene TRBV10-3; 10 nucleotides agree with TRBD1. The CDR3 is 11 residues long. V was clipped by 10 bases and J by 6 bases; unmatched bases: 2. The germline CDR1 and CDR2 sequences are ENHRY and SYGVKD. CDR3 nucleotides: TGTGCCACCGGGACAGGGGATGGCTACACCTTC. Residues: CATGTGDGYTF.

This chain joins TRBV11-1 and TRBJ1-4, with D perhaps TRBD1 (5 bases). The CDR3 consists of 15 residues. Germline V CDR1 and CDR2: SGHAT, FQDESV (reference sequence). Trimming removed 4 bases at V and 7 bases at J, with 16 bases between. The CDR3 region is CASSSAGASGEKLFF. CDR3 DNA: TGTGCCAGCAGCTCCGCCGGGGCCAGCGGTGAAAAACTGTTTTTT.

This clonotype was counted between two and nine times. In nucleotides, the CDR3 is TGTGCCATCAGGGACTCACAGGGCCAGTCTCCAGAAAAACTGTTTTTT. It specifies CAIRDSQGQSPEKLFF. This rearrangement joins TRBV10-3 to TRBJ1-4, with D tentatively TRBD1 (6 bases). Germline assignment: CDR1 ENHRY and CDR2 SYGVKD. V lost 6 bases, J lost 8 bases, and 22 bases lay in between. There are 16 residues in the CDR3.

The CDR3 here is CASSHGLVSDTQYF. CDR3 nucleotides: TGTGCCAGCAGCCACGGACTAGTTTCAGATACGCAGTATTTT. The chain has TRBV3-1 and TRBJ2-3; 7 bases map to TRBD2. This CDR3 contains 14 residues. V trimming: 3 bases; J trimming: 4 bases; junction bases outside the gene matches: 4. CDR1 is LGHDT and CDR2 is YNNKEL in the germline V gene (reference sequence).

Here the CDR3 DNA reads TGTGCCAGCAGCTTTAGTCAAGATCAGCCCCAGCATTTT. This sequence encodes CASSFSQDQPQHF. The V and J genes are TRBV7-9 and TRBJ1-5; no firm D call. Between the trimmed V and J ends, which lost 3 bases and 5 bases, there was a span of 8 bases. Germline values: CDR1 SEHNR, CDR2 FQNEAQ (reference sequence). The CDR3 spans 13 residues.

This clonotype was seen more than once but under ten times. J is TRBJ2-1 and V is TRBV5-4; TRBD2 matches 9 bases. J was trimmed by 6 bases and V by 0 bases; bases with no gene match: 4. CDR3 length equals 15 residues. Germline CDR1 and CDR2: SGHNT and YYREEE (reference sequence). The CDR3 nucleotides read TGTGCCAGCAGCTTGGGACTAGCGGCACTCAATGAGCAGTTCTTC. Translated: CASSLGLAALNEQFF.

This clonotype was seen only once. The chain combines TRBV7-8 with TRBJ2-6, with 9 bases matching TRBD1. The trim removed 3 bases at V and 1 base at J, leaving 10 bases unmatched. CDR3 length: 19 residues. Per the germline V gene, CDR1 is SGHVS and CDR2 is FQNEAQ. The CDR3 DNA reads as TGTGCCAGCAGCTTCCCACGAGGGACAGGGATTTCTGGGGCCAACGTCCTGACTTTC. This translates into CASSFPRGTGISGANVLTF.

There are a few counts of this clonotype. This sequence joins TRBV19 and TRBJ2-3, with D possibly matching TRBD1 (5 bases). Looked up from germline, CDR1 is LNHDA and CDR2 is SQIVND (reference sequence). The CDR3 length is 14 residues. Trimming took off 8 bases at V and 0 bases at J, with 12 bases between the two ends. The CDR3 sequence is CASSGPGSTDTQYF. CDR3 bases: TGTGCCAGTTCAGGGCCAGGGAGCACAGATACGCAGTATTTT. The variable domain in full, with the rest retrieved from reference TRBV19 and TRBJ2-3, is DGGITQSPKYLFRKEGQNVTLSCEQNLNHDAMYWYRQDPGQGLRLIYYSQIVNDFQKGDIAEGYSVSREKKESFPLTVTSAQKNPTAFYLCASSGPGSTDTQYFGPGTRLTVL.

This clonotype was detected only a few times. The chain has TRBV7-2 and TRBJ1-2, with D possibly TRBD1 on 6 matching bases. Trimming took off 1 base at V and 6 bases at J, with 15 bases between the two ends. The CDR3 is 15 amino acids. Looked up from germline, CDR1 is SGHTA and CDR2 is FQGNSA. CDR3 region: CASSLDGTSGHGYTF. The CDR3 coding sequence is TGTGCCAGCAGCTTAGACGGGACAAGCGGGCATGGCTACACCTTC.

The chain employs TRBV20-1 and TRBJ1-3; D is possibly TRBD1 (5 bases). The germline V and J ends were trimmed by 3 bases and 4 bases, with 19 bases remaining between them. The CDR3 is 16 residues long. Germline-derived CDR1 and CDR2 are DFQATT and SNEGSKA (reference sequence). The CDR3 DNA reads TGCAGTGCTAGGCAAATTAGCGGGGGAGCCGGAAACACCATATATTTT. This translates into CSARQISGGAGNTIYF.

V usage is TRBV20-1 and J usage is TRBJ2-5; 8 bases match TRBD2. V trimming: 3 bases; J trimming: 5 bases; junction bases outside the gene matches: 2. The CDR3 has 12 amino acids. Looked up from germline, CDR1 is DFQATT and CDR2 is SNEGSKA (reference sequence). The DNA for the CDR3 is TGCAGTGCTAGGGGACTAGTCGAGACCCAGTACTTC. This codes for CSARGLVETQYF.

The V and J genes are TRBV12-3 or TRBV12-4 and TRBJ1-4; maybe TRBD1 (5 bases). V lost 5 bases and J lost 7, with 11 bases in between. This CDR3 contains 13 residues. CDR3 DNA: TGTGCCAGCAGTGTGCAGGGTGGTGAAAAACTGTTTTTT. Residues: CASSVQGGEKLFF.